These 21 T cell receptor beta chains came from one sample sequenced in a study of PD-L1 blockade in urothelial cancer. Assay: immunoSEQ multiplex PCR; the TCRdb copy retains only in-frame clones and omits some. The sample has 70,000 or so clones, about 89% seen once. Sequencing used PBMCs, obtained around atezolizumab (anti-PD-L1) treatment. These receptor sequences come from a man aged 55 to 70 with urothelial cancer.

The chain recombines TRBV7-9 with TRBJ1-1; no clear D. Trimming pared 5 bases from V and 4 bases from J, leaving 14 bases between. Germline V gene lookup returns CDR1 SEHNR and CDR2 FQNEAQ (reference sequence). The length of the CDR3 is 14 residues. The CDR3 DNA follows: TGTGCCAGCAGCAATTCACTGGTGGTCACTGAAGCTTTCTTT. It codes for CASSNSLVVTEAFF.

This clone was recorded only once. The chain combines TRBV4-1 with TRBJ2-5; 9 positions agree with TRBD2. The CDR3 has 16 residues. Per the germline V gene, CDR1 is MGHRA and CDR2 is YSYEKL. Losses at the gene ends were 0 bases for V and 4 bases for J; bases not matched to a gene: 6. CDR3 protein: CASSQDGTSKPETQYF. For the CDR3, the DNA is TGCGCCAGCAGCCAAGATGGGACTAGCAAACCAGAGACCCAGTACTTC.

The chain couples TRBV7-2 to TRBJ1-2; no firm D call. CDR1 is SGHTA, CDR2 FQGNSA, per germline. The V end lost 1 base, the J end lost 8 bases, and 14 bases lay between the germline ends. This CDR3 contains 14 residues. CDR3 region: CASSLEADLRGYTF. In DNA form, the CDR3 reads TGTGCCAGCAGCTTAGAGGCGGATCTGAGGGGCTACACCTTC. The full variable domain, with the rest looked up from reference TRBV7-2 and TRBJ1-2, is GAGVSQSPSNKVTEKGKDVELRCDPISGHTALYWYRQSLGQGLEFLIYFQGNSAPDKSGLPSDRFSAERTGGSVSTLTIQRTQQEDSAVYLCASSLEADLRGYTFGSGTRLTVV.

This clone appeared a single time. The DNA for the CDR3 is TGTGCCAGCAGCCTCGGACAGGGAGAATCCTACGAGCAGTACTTC. Translation: CASSLGQGESYEQYF. The chain uses TRBV4-2 and TRBJ2-7; 8 bases are a match to TRBD1. Germline V gene data show CDR1 as LGHNA and CDR2 as YNFKEQ. CDR3 length: 15 residues. V was clipped by 4 bases and J by 1 base; unmatched bases: 6.

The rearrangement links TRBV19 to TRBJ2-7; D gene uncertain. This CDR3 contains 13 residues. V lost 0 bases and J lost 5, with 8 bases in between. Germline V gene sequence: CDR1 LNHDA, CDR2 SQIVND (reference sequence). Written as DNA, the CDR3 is TGTGCCAGTAGTATAGAAGCGTCCCACGAGCAGTACTTC. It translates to CASSIEASHEQYF.

The CDR3 spells CASRVGEGTEAFF. CDR3 DNA: TGTGCCAGCAGGGTGGGGGAGGGAACTGAAGCTTTCTTT. The V gene is TRBV2, the J gene TRBJ1-1; D is possibly TRBD1 (5 bases). V dropped 6 bases and J dropped 5 bases, with 13 bases sitting between them. Germline-derived CDR1 and CDR2 are SNHLY and FYNNEI. CDR3 length: 13 residues.

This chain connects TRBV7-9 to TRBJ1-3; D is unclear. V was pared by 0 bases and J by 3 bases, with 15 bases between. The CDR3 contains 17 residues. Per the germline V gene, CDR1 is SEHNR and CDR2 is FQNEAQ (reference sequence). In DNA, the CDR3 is TGTGCCAGCAGCTTAGCCCGAGGATGGGTTGGTGGAAACACCATATATTTT. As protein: CASSLARGWVGGNTIYF.

CDR3 coding DNA: TGCAGCGTTGGGGACTCCAATCAGCCCCAGCATTTT. Its protein product is CSVGDSNQPQHF. This sequence joins TRBV29-1 and TRBJ1-5, with D perhaps matching TRBD1 (5 bases). The CDR3 sequence is 12 residues long. Germline CDR1 SQVTM, CDR2 ANQGSEA. Trimming pared 4 bases from V and 3 bases from J, leaving 7 bases between.

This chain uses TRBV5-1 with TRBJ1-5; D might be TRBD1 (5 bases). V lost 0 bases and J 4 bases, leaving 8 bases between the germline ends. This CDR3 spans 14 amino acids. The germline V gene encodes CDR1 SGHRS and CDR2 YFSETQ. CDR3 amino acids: CASSLVPGNQPQHF. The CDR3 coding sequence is TGCGCCAGCAGCTTGGTGCCAGGGAATCAGCCCCAGCATTTT.

The CDR3 nucleotides read TGTGCCAGCAGCCTCCGAGGGACAGGGAGAACTGAAGCTTTCTTT. This gives the protein CASSLRGTGRTEAFF. The chain couples TRBV5-6 to TRBJ1-1; TRBD1 matches 9 bases. The CDR3 totals 15 residues. CDR1 and CDR2 from the germline V gene are SGHDT and YYEEEE. J lost 5 bases, V lost 4 bases, and 9 bases had no gene match.

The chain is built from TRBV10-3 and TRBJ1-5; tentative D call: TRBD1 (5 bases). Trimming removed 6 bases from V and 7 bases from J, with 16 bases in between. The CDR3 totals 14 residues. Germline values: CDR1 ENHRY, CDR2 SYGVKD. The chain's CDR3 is CAIRERGIGQPQHF. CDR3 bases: TGTGCCATCAGGGAGAGGGGTATTGGACAGCCCCAGCATTTT.

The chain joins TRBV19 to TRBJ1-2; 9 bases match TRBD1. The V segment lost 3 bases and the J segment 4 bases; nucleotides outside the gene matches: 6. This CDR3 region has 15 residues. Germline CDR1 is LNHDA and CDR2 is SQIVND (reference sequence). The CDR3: CASSISGTGTYGYTF. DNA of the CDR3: TGTGCCAGTAGTATTTCCGGGACAGGGACCTATGGCTACACCTTC.

CDR3 region: CASSPSLYTSGSTDTQYF. As DNA, the CDR3 is TGTGCCAGCAGCCCATCTCTGTATACTAGCGGGAGTACAGATACGCAGTATTTT. V usage is TRBV9 and J usage is TRBJ2-3; TRBD2 matches 11 bases. Germline V gives CDR1 SGDLS, CDR2 YYNGEE. The CDR3 is 18 residues long. Germline trimming cut 4 bases from V and 3 bases from J; bases unmatched to any gene: 13. Using reference TRBV9 and TRBJ2-3 for the parts outside the CDR3, the full variable domain is DSGVTQTPKHLITATGQRVTLRCSPRSGDLSVYWYQQSLDQGLQFLIQYYNGEERAKGNILERFSAQQFPDLHSELNLSSLELGDSALYFCASSPSLYTSGSTDTQYFGPGTRLTVL.

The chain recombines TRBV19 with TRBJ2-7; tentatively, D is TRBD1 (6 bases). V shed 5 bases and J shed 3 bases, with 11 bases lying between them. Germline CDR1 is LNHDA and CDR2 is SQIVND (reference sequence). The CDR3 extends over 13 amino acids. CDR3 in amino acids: CASSPQGYYEQYF. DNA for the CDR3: TGTGCCAGTAGTCCCCAGGGGTACTACGAGCAGTACTTC.

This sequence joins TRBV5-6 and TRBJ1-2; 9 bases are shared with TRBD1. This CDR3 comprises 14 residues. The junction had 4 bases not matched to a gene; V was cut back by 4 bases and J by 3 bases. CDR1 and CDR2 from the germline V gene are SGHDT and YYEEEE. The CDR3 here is CASSRDRAHYGYTF. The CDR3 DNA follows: TGTGCCAGCAGCAGGGACAGGGCTCACTATGGCTACACCTTC.

The DNA for the CDR3 is TGTGCCAGCAGTTGGGACACCGAGACCCAGTACTTC. Translated: CASSWDTETQYF. The chain joins TRBV28 to TRBJ2-5, with D possibly being TRBD1 (6 bases). The CDR3 has 12 amino acids. The germline V gene encodes CDR1 MDHEN and CDR2 SYDVKM. The V end lost 4 bases, the J end lost 5 bases, and 8 bases lay between the germline ends.

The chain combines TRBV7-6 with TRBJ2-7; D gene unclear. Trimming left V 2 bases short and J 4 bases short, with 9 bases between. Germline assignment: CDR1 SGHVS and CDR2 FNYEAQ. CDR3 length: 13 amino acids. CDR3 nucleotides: TGTGCCAGCAGCTTAAGGCGCGGATACGAGCAGTACTTC. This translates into CASSLRRGYEQYF. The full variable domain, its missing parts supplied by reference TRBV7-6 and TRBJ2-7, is GAGVSQSPRYKVTKRGQDVALRCDPISGHVSLYWYRQALGQGPEFLTYFNYEAQQDKSGLPNDRFSAERPEGSISTLTIQRTEQRDSAMYRCASSLRRGYEQYFGPGTRLTVT.

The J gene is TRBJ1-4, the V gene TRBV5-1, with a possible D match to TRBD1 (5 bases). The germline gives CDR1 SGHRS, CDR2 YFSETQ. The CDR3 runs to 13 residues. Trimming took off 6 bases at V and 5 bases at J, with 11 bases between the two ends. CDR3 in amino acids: CASKYGGNEKLFF. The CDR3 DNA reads TGCGCCAGCAAGTACGGGGGGAATGAAAAACTGTTTTTT.

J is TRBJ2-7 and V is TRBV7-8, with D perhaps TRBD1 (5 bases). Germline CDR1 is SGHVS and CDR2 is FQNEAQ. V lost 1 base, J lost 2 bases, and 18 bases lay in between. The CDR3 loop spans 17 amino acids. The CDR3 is CASSLERWGSDTYEQYF. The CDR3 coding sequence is TGTGCCAGCAGCTTAGAAAGGTGGGGCAGCGATACCTACGAGCAGTACTTC.

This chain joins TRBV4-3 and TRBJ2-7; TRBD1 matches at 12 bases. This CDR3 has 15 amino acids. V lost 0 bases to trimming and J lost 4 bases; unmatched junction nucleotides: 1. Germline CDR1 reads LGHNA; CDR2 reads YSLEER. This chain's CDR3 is CASSQEGQGAYEQYF. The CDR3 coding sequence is TGCGCCAGCAGCCAAGAGGGACAGGGGGCATACGAGCAGTACTTC.

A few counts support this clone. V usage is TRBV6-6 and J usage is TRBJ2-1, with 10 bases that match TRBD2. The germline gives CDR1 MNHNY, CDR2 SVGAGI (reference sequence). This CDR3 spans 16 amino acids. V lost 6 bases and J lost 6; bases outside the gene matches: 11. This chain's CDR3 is CASRTERTSGFNEQFF. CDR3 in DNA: TGTGCCAGCAGAACTGAACGGACTAGCGGTTTCAATGAGCAGTTCTTC.